These 26 T cell receptor beta chains share one sample of origin, sequenced in a study of shared clonotypes between healthy human individuals. The naive CD8 subset, CD45RO-negative cells positively selected for CCR7, excluded terminally differentiated effector memory CD45RA+ cells. Profiling relied on immunoSEQ multiplex PCR, and the TCRdb table lists in-frame clones only, not all of them. This sample has hundreds of thousands of clones, with 92% found just once. The sequencing sample was made of naive CD8+ T cells sorted from blood. Every receptor here comes from a man younger than 40 in good health.

The V gene is TRBV13, the J gene TRBJ1-2; D gene unclear. This CDR3 comprises 12 residues. From germline, CDR1 is PRHDT and CDR2 FYEKMQ (reference sequence). V lost 5 bases and J 2 bases, leaving 6 bases between the germline ends. The CDR3 sequence is CASSKGNYGYTF. The CDR3 coding sequence is TGTGCCAGCAGCAAAGGGAACTATGGCTACACCTTC.

The V call is TRBV6-5, the J call TRBJ1-1; D is possibly TRBD1 (6 bases). The germline V gene encodes CDR1 MNHEY and CDR2 SVGAGI. V was trimmed by 0 bases and J by 5 bases, leaving 13 bases between them. The CDR3 sequence is 15 residues long. The CDR3 sequence is CASSYSNQGNTEAFF. The CDR3 nucleotides are TGTGCCAGCAGTTACTCGAACCAGGGGAATACTGAAGCTTTCTTT.

This clone was detected once. The rearrangement uses TRBV6-1 and TRBJ2-1; 9 bases align to TRBD2. This CDR3 region has 16 residues. J was trimmed by 5 bases and V by 1 base; bases with no gene match: 6. Germline V gene sequence: CDR1 MNHNS, CDR2 SASEGT. The CDR3 DNA reads as TGTGCCAGCAGTGAAGGGGTAGCGGGAGCTAACAATGAGCAGTTCTTC. Protein: CASSEGVAGANNEQFF.

The chain carries TRBV7-9 and TRBJ2-7, with D possibly TRBD2 on 5 matching bases. Germline V lookup: CDR1 SEHNR, CDR2 FQNEAQ (reference sequence). Trimming removed 5 bases at V and 0 bases at J, with 14 bases between. The CDR3 extends over 15 amino acids. CDR3 nucleotide sequence: TGTGCCAGCAGCACAACAGAAGAGGGCTCCTACGAGCAGTACTTC. Residues: CASSTTEEGSYEQYF.

The CDR3 here is CASSVDGGLGKLFF. The CDR3 DNA reads as TGTGCCAGCAGCGTAGATGGGGGGTTGGGGAAACTGTTTTTT. The chain combines TRBV9 with TRBJ1-4; a possible D gene is TRBD1 (5 bases). The CDR3 loop spans 14 amino acids. Looked up from germline, CDR1 is SGDLS and CDR2 is YYNGEE. Trimming shortened V by 0 bases and J by 11 bases, and 14 bases separated the two germline ends.

J is TRBJ1-5 and V is TRBV28; possible D gene TRBD1, 5 bases. There are 16 residues in the CDR3. Deletions cut 4 bases from V and 7 bases from J, with 20 bases between. From germline, CDR1 is MDHEN and CDR2 SYDVKM. The chain's CDR3 is CASSSSGTPLPQPQHF. DNA of the CDR3: TGTGCCAGCAGTTCATCCGGGACCCCCCTCCCGCAGCCCCAGCATTTT. Supplemented by reference TRBV28 and TRBJ1-5, the full variable domain reads DVKVTQSSRYLVKRTGEKVFLECVQDMDHENMFWYRQDPGLGLRLIYFSYDVKMKEKGDIPEGYSVSREKKERFSLILESASTNQTSMYLCASSSSGTPLPQPQHFGDGTRLSIL.

The genes are TRBV7-6 and TRBJ2-1, with 9 bases fitting TRBD1. Germline CDR1 is SGHVS and CDR2 is FNYEAQ. The CDR3 loop spans 16 amino acids. Germline trimming cut 5 bases from V and 6 bases from J; bases unmatched to any gene: 11. The CDR3 region has the DNA TGTGCCAGCAGCCCCCCTAGACAGGGGGTAAGCAATGAGCAGTTCTTC. This sequence encodes CASSPPRQGVSNEQFF.

Only one count was recorded for this clone. The rearrangement joins TRBV29-1 to TRBJ1-1; no definite D call. The V end was cut by 6 bases, the J end by 1 base, with 9 bases between. The CDR3 has 12 residues. Germline CDR1 reads SQVTM; CDR2 reads ANQGSEA. This chain's CDR3 is CSVWAGNTEAFF. For the CDR3, the DNA is TGCAGCGTCTGGGCCGGGAACACTGAAGCTTTCTTT.

This chain connects TRBV7-6 to TRBJ2-7; 11 bases agree with TRBD2. CDR3 size: 20 residues. Trimming cost V 5 bases and J 2 bases; bases outside gene matches: 20. Germline V gives CDR1 SGHVS, CDR2 FNYEAQ. The CDR3 sequence: CASSPLGGGLAARDPYEQYF. In DNA form, the CDR3 reads TGTGCCAGCAGCCCCTTAGGGGGGGGACTAGCGGCCCGAGACCCCTACGAGCAGTACTTC.

The chain combines TRBV28 with TRBJ2-2; the D gene is possibly TRBD2 (5 bases). The V end lost 6 bases, the J end lost 3 bases, and 5 bases lay between the germline ends. CDR1 and CDR2 from the germline V gene are MDHEN and SYDVKM. CDR3 length: 12 residues. CDR3 in DNA: TGTGCCAGCAGGCGGGACACCGGGGAGCTGTTTTTT. This encodes CASRRDTGELFF.

The CDR3 coding sequence is TGTGCCAGCAGTTTACAACTGGGACAGAACGAGCAGTACTTC. Protein: CASSLQLGQNEQYF. V and J are TRBV27 and TRBJ2-7; TRBD1 aligns across 7 bases. The CDR3 runs 14 residues. Germline-derived CDR1 and CDR2 are MNHEY and SMNVEV (reference sequence). With 2 bases clipped from V and 5 bases from J, the junction kept 6 bases outside the gene matches.

In this sample, this clone turned up a few times. The chain combines TRBV2 with TRBJ2-7; D is unclear. Germline-derived CDR1 and CDR2 are SNHLY and FYNNEI. This CDR3 has 11 residues. V was shortened by 8 bases and J by 2 bases, with 7 bases between the two germline ends. CDR3 region: CASLSAYEQYF. As DNA, the CDR3 is TGTGCCAGCCTTTCTGCCTACGAGCAGTACTTC.

This chain links TRBV9 with TRBJ2-1; 14 positions match TRBD2. Germline trimming cut 3 bases from V and 2 bases from J; bases unmatched to any gene: 4. Germline V CDR1 and CDR2: SGDLS, YYNGEE. The CDR3 has 17 amino acids. The CDR3 DNA is TGTGCCAGCAGCGCGCGACTAGCGGGAGGGCCCTACAATGAGCAGTTCTTC. Translated: CASSARLAGGPYNEQFF.

This rearrangement joins TRBV7-2 to TRBJ2-7; 11 bases match TRBD2. CDR1 and CDR2 from the germline V gene are SGHTA and FQGNSA. Trimming at V came to 5 bases and at J to 6 bases, leaving 6 bases not matched to a gene. This CDR3 is 14 amino acids long. The CDR3 DNA sequence: TGTGCCAGCAGCGGGAGTAGCGGGAGGGTCGAGCAGTACTTC. Protein product: CASSGSSGRVEQYF.

This chain links TRBV5-8 with TRBJ1-2; possible D gene TRBD1, 5 bases. There are 14 residues in the CDR3. Trimming left V 0 bases short and J 9 bases short, with 15 bases between. Germline loops: CDR1 SGHTS, CDR2 YDEGEE. CDR3 coding DNA: TGTGCCAGCAGCTTGGTAGGGACCGGGGAGAGCTACACCTTC. Its protein product is CASSLVGTGESYTF. Based on the CDR3 plus reference TRBV5-8 and TRBJ1-2, the full variable domain is EAGVTQSPTHLIKTRGQQATLRCSPISGHTSVYWYQQALGLGLQFLLWYDEGEERNRGNFPPRFSGRQFPNYSSELNVNALELEDSALYLCASSLVGTGESYTFGSGTRLTVV.

This clone was detected once. The genes are TRBV7-8 and TRBJ2-5, with TRBD2 identical over 9 bases. Losses at the gene ends were 3 bases for V and 1 base for J; bases not matched to a gene: 6. The CDR3 loop spans 16 amino acids. CDR1 SGHVS and CDR2 FQNEAQ come from the germline V gene. CDR3 region: CASSLEVAGAQETQYF. The CDR3 region has the DNA TGTGCCAGCAGCTTGGAAGTAGCGGGAGCCCAAGAGACCCAGTACTTC.

The chain links TRBV7-2 to TRBJ2-3; 9 bases fit TRBD2. V was clipped by 1 base and J by 4 bases; unmatched bases: 6. The germline V gene encodes CDR1 SGHTA and CDR2 FQGNSA. CDR3 length equals 16 residues. In nucleotides, the CDR3 is TGTGCCAGCAGCTTAGATGGCGGGAGGGCCCCAGATACGCAGTATTTT. It is translated as CASSLDGGRAPDTQYF.

The rearrangement links TRBV28 to TRBJ2-7; 10 positions agree with TRBD1. This CDR3 spans 15 amino acids. Losses at the gene ends were 4 bases for V and 3 bases for J; bases not matched to a gene: 6. Germline V gene lookup returns CDR1 MDHEN and CDR2 SYDVKM. CDR3 sequence: CASSSGTGVGYEQYF. The CDR3, as DNA: TGTGCCAGCAGTTCCGGGACAGGGGTTGGCTACGAGCAGTACTTC.

The chain is built from TRBV19 and TRBJ2-7, with TRBD2 identical over 9 bases. The CDR3 has 15 amino acids. Trimming cost V 5 bases and J 3 bases; bases outside gene matches: 8. CDR1 is LNHDA, CDR2 SQIVND, per germline (reference sequence). As DNA, the CDR3 is TGTGCCAGTAGTGTGTATGGCGGGGGGGACTACGAGCAGTACTTC. This translates into CASSVYGGGDYEQYF. The variable domain in full, completed from reference TRBV19 and TRBJ2-7, reads DGGITQSPKYLFRKEGQNVTLSCEQNLNHDAMYWYRQDPGQGLRLIYYSQIVNDFQKGDIAEGYSVSREKKESFPLTVTSAQKNPTAFYLCASSVYGGGDYEQYFGPGTRLTVT.

Here the CDR3 DNA reads TGTGCCAGTAGTGATTATTCAGGACAGTCCCTTGACTATGGCTACACCTTC. This sequence encodes CASSDYSGQSLDYGYTF. The V gene is TRBV19, the J gene TRBJ1-2; D might be TRBD1 (6 bases). The CDR3 is 17 amino acids. Trimming cost V 5 bases and J 3 bases, with 22 bases left between them. Per germline, CDR1 LNHDA and CDR2 SQIVND (reference sequence).

This chain connects TRBV11-2 to TRBJ1-5; a weak D match, TRBD1 (5 bases). Trimming stripped 10 bases from V and 1 base from J, with 26 bases between. Germline CDR1 and CDR2: SGHAT and FQNNGV. The CDR3 extends over 18 amino acids. CDR3 in amino acids: CATGLAVTGRGSNQPQHF. CDR3 bases: TGTGCCACCGGACTGGCCGTGACGGGTAGGGGAAGCAATCAGCCCCAGCATTTT.

The genes are TRBV21-1 and TRBJ2-7; the table calls TRBD1, which could not be checked here. TRBV21-1 is a listed pseudogene. The CDR3 is 16 residues long. CDR3 sequence: CASSKFRAGVHYEQYF. In DNA form, the CDR3 reads TGTGCCAGCAGCAAATTCCGGGCAGGGGTTCACTACGAGCAGTACTTC.

Remarks on this clone: Other nucleotide sequences from this sample produce the same CDR3. This chain connects TRBV14 to TRBJ2-1; 9 bases line up with TRBD2. Germline V CDR1 and CDR2: SGHDN, FVKESK. This CDR3 comprises 16 residues. V lost 2 bases to trimming and J lost 4 bases; unmatched junction nucleotides: 6. Here the CDR3 DNA reads TGTGCCAGCAGCCAAACTACTAGCGGGTTATACAATGAGCAGTTCTTC. Amino acid sequence: CASSQTTSGLYNEQFF.

The V call is TRBV15, the J call TRBJ2-7, with D perhaps TRBD1 (6 bases). Trimming shortened V by 3 bases and J by 4 bases, and 13 bases separated the two germline ends. Germline CDR1 and CDR2: LNHNV and YYDKDF (reference sequence). This CDR3 spans 14 amino acids. The DNA for the CDR3 is TGTGCCACCAGCAGTTCGGACAGAAATTACGAGCAGTACTTC. Protein product: CATSSSDRNYEQYF.

The chain links TRBV5-4 to TRBJ2-7, with D hard to call. The CDR3 is 13 residues long. CDR1 and CDR2 from the germline V gene are SGHNT and YYREEE (reference sequence). The germline V and J ends were trimmed by 0 bases and 2 bases, with 6 bases remaining between them. The CDR3 nucleotides read TGTGCCAGCAGCTTGGACGGTCCCTACGAGCAGTACTTC. Translated, it gives CASSLDGPYEQYF. The variable domain in full, with the rest retrieved from reference TRBV5-4 and TRBJ2-7, is ETGVTQSPTHLIKTRGQQVTLRCSSQSGHNTVSWYQQALGQGPQFIFQYYREEENGRGNFPPRFSGLQFPNYSSELNVNALELDDSALYLCASSLDGPYEQYFGPGTRLTVT.

CDR3 DNA: TGTGCCAGCAGCTACGGACAGCTCTACGAGCAGTACTTC. It yields the protein CASSYGQLYEQYF. V gene TRBV27 combines with J gene TRBJ2-7; TRBD1 might be the D (6 bases). V gave up 6 bases and J gave up 3 bases, with 12 bases separating them. CDR1 is MNHEY and CDR2 is SMNVEV in the germline V gene (reference sequence). CDR3 length: 13 residues.